What follows is one T cell receptor (beta chain) and its context. Using its own MiXCR run on the 5' RACE reads, TCRdb lists one record per CDR3 protein. The profile covers hundreds of thousands of distinct CDR3 sequences, with about 18% appearing a single time and over 10% taken by the ten largest. These data come from a study of identical twins. The same sample was also studied in work on T cells expressing NK-cell markers.

The sequence was collected from a woman under 30 in good health. The source material was PBMCs.

CDR3 sequence (DNA): TGTGCCAGCAGCGTAGCCCCTGGCGGGGGCGGAGAGACCCAGTACTTC. Protein sequence: CASSVAPGGGGETQYF. The chain links TRBV9 to TRBJ2-5; the D gene is possibly TRBD2 (7 bases). V was cut by 0 bases and J by 4 bases, with 16 bases left in between. The CDR3 has 16 amino acids. Looked up from germline, CDR1 is SGDLS and CDR2 is YYNGEE.